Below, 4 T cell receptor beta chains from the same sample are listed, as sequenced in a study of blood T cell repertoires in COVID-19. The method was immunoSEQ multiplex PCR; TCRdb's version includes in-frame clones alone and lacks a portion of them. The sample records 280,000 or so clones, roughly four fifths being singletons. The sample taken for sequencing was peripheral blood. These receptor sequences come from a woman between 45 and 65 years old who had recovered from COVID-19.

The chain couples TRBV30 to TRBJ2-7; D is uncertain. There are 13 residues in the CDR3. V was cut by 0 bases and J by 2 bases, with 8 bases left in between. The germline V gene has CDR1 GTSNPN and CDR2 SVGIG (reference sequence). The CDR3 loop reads CAWSVLAPYEQYF. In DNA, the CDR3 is TGTGCCTGGAGTGTATTAGCTCCCTACGAGCAGTACTTC.

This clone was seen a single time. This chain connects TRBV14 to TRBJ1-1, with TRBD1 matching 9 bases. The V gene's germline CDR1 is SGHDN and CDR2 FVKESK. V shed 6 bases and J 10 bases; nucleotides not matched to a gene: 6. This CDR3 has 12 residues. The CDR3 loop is CASRRTGGVAFF. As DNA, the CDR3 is TGTGCCAGCAGGAGAACAGGGGGCGTAGCTTTCTTT.

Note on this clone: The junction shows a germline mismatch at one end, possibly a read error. The CDR3: CDSGRVHNEQFF. The CDR3 nucleotides read TGCGACAGCGGGAGGGTGCACAATGAGCAGTTCTTC. V and J are TRBV7-9 and TRBJ2-1; 10 bases map to TRBD2. The germline V gene encodes CDR1 SEHNR and CDR2 FQNEAQ (reference sequence). The CDR3 length is 12 residues.

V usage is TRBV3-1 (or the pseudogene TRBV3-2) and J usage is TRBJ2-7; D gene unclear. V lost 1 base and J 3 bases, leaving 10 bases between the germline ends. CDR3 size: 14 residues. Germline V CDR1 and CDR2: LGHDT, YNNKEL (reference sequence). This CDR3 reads CASSQGGHYYEQYF. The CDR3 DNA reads TGTGCCAGCAGCCAAGGTGGTCACTACTACGAGCAGTACTTC.